Sequencing of this T cell receptor (beta chain) was carried out in a study of control samples from healthy donors and cancer patients (dated by TCRdb to 2019 to 2021). As to this clone: Its antigen has not been determined. Per-base quality was not reported, and no clone a single base away is much larger than it.

The germline ends are 9 bases apart after V is trimmed by 3 bases and J by 1 base. Inclusive of the bounding cysteine and phenylalanine, the CDR3 is 14 residues long. The entry retains the CDR3 DNA only, 42 bases that are in frame from base 1. The germline V gene sets CDR1 to KGHSH and CDR2 to LQKENI. Library creation used the immunoSEQ multiplex PCR assay. What TCRdb holds here is the immuneACCESS table cut down to in-frame rearrangements. Part of the clones is not present; checked against another copy, under half of the missing clones reflect an unresolved V gene, and the others are unexplained. This sample comprises tens of thousands of clones, roughly 93% of them detected only once. Over 0.95% of the sample comes from the top ten.

This receptor chain uses TRBV18 and TRBJ2-5; the D gene remains uncertain. The sequenced sample was PBMCs. This TCR came from a woman between 40 and 50 years old with lung cancer. CDR3 loop: CASSPFGSQETQYF. The DNA sequence reads TGTGCCAGCTCACCTTTTGGCAGCCAAGAGACCCAGTACTTC.